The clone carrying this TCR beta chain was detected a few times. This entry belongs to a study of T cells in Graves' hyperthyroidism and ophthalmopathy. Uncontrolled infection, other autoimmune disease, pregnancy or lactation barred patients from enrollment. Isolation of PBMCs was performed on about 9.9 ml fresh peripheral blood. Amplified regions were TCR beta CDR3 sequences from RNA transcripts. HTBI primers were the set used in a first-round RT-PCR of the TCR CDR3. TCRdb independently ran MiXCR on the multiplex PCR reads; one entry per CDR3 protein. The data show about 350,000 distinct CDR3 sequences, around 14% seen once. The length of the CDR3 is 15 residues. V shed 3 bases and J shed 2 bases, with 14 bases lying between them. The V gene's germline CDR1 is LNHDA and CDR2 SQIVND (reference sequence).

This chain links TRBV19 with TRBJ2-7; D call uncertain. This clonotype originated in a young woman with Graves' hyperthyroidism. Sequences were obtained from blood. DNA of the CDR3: TGTGCCAGTAGTATCTTCTGGGGTAGGACCTACGAGCAGTACTTC. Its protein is CASSIFWGRTYEQYF.